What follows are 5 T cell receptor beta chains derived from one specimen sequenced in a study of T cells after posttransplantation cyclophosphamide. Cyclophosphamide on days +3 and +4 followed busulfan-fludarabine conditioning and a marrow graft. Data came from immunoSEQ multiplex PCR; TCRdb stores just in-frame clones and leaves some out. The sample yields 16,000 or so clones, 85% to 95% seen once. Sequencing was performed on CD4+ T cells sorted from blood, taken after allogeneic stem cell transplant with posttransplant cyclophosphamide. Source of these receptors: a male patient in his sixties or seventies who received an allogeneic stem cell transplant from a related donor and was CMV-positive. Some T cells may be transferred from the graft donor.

In nucleotides, the CDR3 is TGTGCCAGCAGCTTAGGGGGACAGGGCAGCGGAAACACCATATATTTT. It translates to CASSLGGQGSGNTIYF. The chain employs TRBV7-6 and TRBJ1-3, with TRBD1 identical over 9 bases. The CDR3 is made up of 16 amino acids. The J segment lost 4 bases and the V segment lost 1 base, leaving 5 bases of the junction unmatched. Germline V CDR1 and CDR2: SGHVS, FNYEAQ.

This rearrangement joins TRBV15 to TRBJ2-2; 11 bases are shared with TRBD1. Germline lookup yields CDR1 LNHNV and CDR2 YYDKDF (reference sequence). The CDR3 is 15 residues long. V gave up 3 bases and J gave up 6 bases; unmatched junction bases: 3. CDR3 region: CATSRDRGRAGELFF. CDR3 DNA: TGTGCCACCAGCAGGGACAGGGGGCGGGCCGGGGAGCTGTTTTTT.

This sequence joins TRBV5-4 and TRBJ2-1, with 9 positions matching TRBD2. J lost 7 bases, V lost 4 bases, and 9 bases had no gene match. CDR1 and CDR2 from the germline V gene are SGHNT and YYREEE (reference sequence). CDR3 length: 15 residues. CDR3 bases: TGTGCCAGCAGCCTAACTAGCGGGCGGGTTAATGAGCAGTTCTTC. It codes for CASSLTSGRVNEQFF.

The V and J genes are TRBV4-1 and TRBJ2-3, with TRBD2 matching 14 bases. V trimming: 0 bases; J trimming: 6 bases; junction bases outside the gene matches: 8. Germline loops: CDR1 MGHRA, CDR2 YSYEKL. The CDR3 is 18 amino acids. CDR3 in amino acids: CASSQDVGLAGGLDTQYF. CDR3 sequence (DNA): TGCGCCAGCAGCCAAGACGTTGGACTAGCGGGGGGCCTGGATACGCAGTATTTT.

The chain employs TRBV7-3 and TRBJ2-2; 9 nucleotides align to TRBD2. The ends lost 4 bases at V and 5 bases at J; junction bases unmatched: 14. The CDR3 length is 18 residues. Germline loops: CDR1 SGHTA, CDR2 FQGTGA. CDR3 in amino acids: CASSSGILAGGGTGELFF. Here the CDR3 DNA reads TGTGCCAGCAGCTCGGGGATACTAGCGGGTGGAGGGACCGGGGAGCTGTTTTTT. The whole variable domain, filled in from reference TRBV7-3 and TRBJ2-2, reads GAGVSQTPSNKVTEKGKYVELRCDPISGHTALYWYRQSLGQGPEFLIYFQGTGAADDSGLPNDRFFAVRPEGSVSTLKIQRTERGDSAVYLCASSSGILAGGGTGELFFGEGSRLTVL.